The source of this T cell receptor (beta chain) is a study of blood T cell repertoires in COVID-19. The CDR3 length is 13 residues. CDR1 is GTSNPN, CDR2 SVGIG, per germline (reference sequence). Trimming pared 2 bases from V and 5 bases from J, leaving 10 bases between. The method was immunoSEQ multiplex PCR; TCRdb's version includes in-frame clones alone and lacks a portion of them. Of about 200,000 clones listed, 80% are singletons. Sequencing was performed on PBMCs or T cells enriched from blood (not recorded which). This TCR derives from a woman between 40 and 50 years old with acute COVID-19. J is TRBJ1-5 and V is TRBV30; D unclear. CDR3 protein: CAWSPNSDQPQHF. In DNA form, the CDR3 reads TGTGCCTGGAGTCCGAACTCGGATCAGCCCCAGCATTTT.